The 19 T cell receptor beta chains given below trace back to one sample, sequenced in a study of T cells in localized non-small cell lung cancer (dated by TCRdb to the early 2020s). Library method: the immunoSEQ multiplex PCR assay. The clones in this table, taken by TCRdb from immuneACCESS, are in-frame only. Not every clone is retained; where verified, under half of the shortfall comes from an unresolved V gene, and the cause of the rest is unknown. The table for this sample lists fewer than 35,000 clones; 91% of them were counted only once. Approximately 5.2% of the sample is in the top ten clones. The sequenced sample was PBMCs, obtained before any cancer treatment. These receptors all stem from a man aged 40 to 70 with stage II lung adenocarcinoma.

The chain recombines TRBV29-1 with TRBJ1-1, with a tentative D call TRBD1 (5 bases). The V and J ends lost 7 bases and 1 base respectively, with 10 bases between them. The CDR3 has 12 amino acids. Germline CDR1 reads SQVTM; CDR2 reads ANQGSEA. In DNA form, the CDR3 reads TGCAGCGGGGGGACGGAGAACACTGAAGCTTTCTTT. This encodes CSGGTENTEAFF.

The rearrangement links TRBV27 to TRBJ2-5; 10 nucleotides match TRBD2. CDR1 and CDR2 (germline): MNHEY, SMNVEV (reference sequence). The ends lost 4 bases at V and 2 bases at J; junction bases unmatched: 4. The CDR3 is made up of 15 amino acids. CDR3 DNA: TGTGCCAGCAGTTCTATGACTAGCGGGCAAGAGACCCAGTACTTC. It yields the protein CASSSMTSGQETQYF.

The rearrangement joins TRBV7-9 to TRBJ2-3; 10 bases fit TRBD1. The V gene's germline CDR1 is SEHNR and CDR2 FQNEAQ (reference sequence). Germline trimming cut 5 bases from V and 0 bases from J; bases unmatched to any gene: 5. The CDR3 totals 16 residues. The CDR3 reads CASSVGDRGSTDTQYF. CDR3 sequence (DNA): TGTGCCAGCAGCGTGGGGGACAGGGGTAGCACAGATACGCAGTATTTT.

CDR3 nucleotides: TGTGCCAGCAGCTTCTCACCGGGACCAGAGCAGTTCTTC. As protein: CASSFSPGPEQFF. The V and J genes are TRBV7-3 and TRBJ2-1, with D perhaps given as TRBD1 or TRBD2 (5 bases each). V was trimmed by 3 bases and J by 10 bases, leaving 13 bases between them. Per germline, CDR1 SGHTA and CDR2 FQGTGA. The CDR3 extends over 13 amino acids. The full variable domain, in which reference TRBV7-3 and TRBJ2-1 provide the parts outside the CDR3, is GAGVSQTPSNKVTEKGKYVELRCDPISGHTALYWYRQSLGQGPEFLIYFQGTGAADDSGLPNDRFFAVRPEGSVSTLKIQRTERGDSAVYLCASSFSPGPEQFFGPGTRLTVL.

This chain links TRBV9 with TRBJ1-2; 10 bases fit TRBD1. Germline V lookup: CDR1 SGDLS, CDR2 YYNGEE. CDR3 length: 15 residues. J gave up 6 bases and V 1 base, and 6 bases lay outside the gene matches. The DNA of the CDR3 is TGTGCCAGCAGCGTATATACCGGGACAGGGGATGGCTACACCTTC. The encoded protein is CASSVYTGTGDGYTF.

The rearrangement joins TRBV5-1 to TRBJ2-1, with a tentative D call TRBD1 (7 bases). The length of the CDR3 is 15 residues. Trimming cost V 4 bases and J 9 bases, with 20 bases left between them. Germline CDR1 is SGHRS and CDR2 is YFSETQ. This CDR3 is CASSVRLGGEGEQFF. As DNA, the CDR3 is TGCGCCAGCAGCGTTAGACTAGGGGGCGAGGGTGAGCAGTTCTTC.

This clone was observed a few times. This rearrangement joins TRBV1 to TRBJ2-1; TRBD2 reflects the table's D call only, with no check against the DNA. TRBV1 is designated a pseudogene. This CDR3 region has 20 residues. For the CDR3, the DNA is TGCACCAGCAGCCAGGGTCTTGGACTAGCGGGACCCAGCTGCTACAATGAGCAGTTCTTC. Amino acids: CTSSQGLGLAGPSCYNEQFF.

The chain couples TRBV7-3 to TRBJ1-6, with D possibly being TRBD1 (6 bases). The CDR3 has 16 residues. Trimming took 0 bases from V and 7 from J, leaving 13 bases between them. Per the germline V gene, CDR1 is SGHTA and CDR2 is FQGTGA. The CDR3 sequence is CASSLTATGRNSPLHF. The DNA of the CDR3 is TGTGCCAGCAGCTTAACGGCCACAGGGCGGAATTCACCCCTCCACTTT.

The V call is TRBV27, the J call TRBJ2-7; tentatively, D is TRBD1 (7 bases). CDR3 size: 15 residues. Germline CDR1 is MNHEY and CDR2 is SMNVEV (reference sequence). V was clipped by 2 bases and J by 6 bases, with 17 bases between them. CDR3 region: CASSLTDRAEGEQYF. The DNA for the CDR3 is TGTGCCAGCAGTTTAACCGACAGGGCGGAGGGCGAGCAGTACTTC.

This chain uses TRBV28 with TRBJ2-2; tentatively, D is TRBD2 (6 bases). Trimming shortened V by 8 bases and J by 1 base, and 14 bases separated the two germline ends. Germline-derived CDR1 and CDR2 are MDHEN and SYDVKM. This CDR3 has 15 amino acids. CDR3 sequence reads: CASVSGEENTGELFF. The CDR3, as DNA: TGTGCCAGCGTTTCGGGGGAGGAGAACACCGGGGAGCTGTTTTTT.

This clone has only a few counts. The CDR3 here is CASSVAGMNTEAFF. In DNA form, the CDR3 reads TGTGCCAGCAGCGTAGCAGGGATGAACACTGAAGCTTTCTTT. The chain has TRBV9 and TRBJ1-1, with a possible D match to TRBD1 (5 bases). Per the germline V gene, CDR1 is SGDLS and CDR2 is YYNGEE. Trimming left V 0 bases short and J 0 bases short, with 6 bases between. The CDR3 is 14 residues long.

The chain links TRBV11-3 to TRBJ2-3; no clear D gene. The V end lost 0 bases, the J end lost 3 bases, and 10 bases lay between the germline ends. This CDR3 has 15 residues. The germline CDR1 and CDR2 sequences are SGHNT and YENEEA. The CDR3 DNA reads TGTGCCAGCAGCTTAGATCTAGGGCGAACAGATACGCAGTATTTT. Encoded protein: CASSLDLGRTDTQYF.

As DNA, the CDR3 is TGTGCCAGCAGTTTCCCCCAGGGAGTGGCTGAAGCTTTCTTT. It is translated as CASSFPQGVAEAFF. This chain uses TRBV28 with TRBJ1-1; TRBD1 might be the D (5 bases). Trimming took 3 bases from V and 6 from J, leaving 14 bases between them. The germline V gene has CDR1 MDHEN and CDR2 SYDVKM. The CDR3 spans 14 residues.

This clone was seen a single time. The gene calls are TRBV7-9 and TRBJ1-6; possibly TRBD1 for D (6 bases). The CDR3 is 16 amino acids. Trimming left V 5 bases short and J 11 bases short, with 22 bases between. CDR1 and CDR2 (germline): SEHNR, FQNEAQ (reference sequence). The CDR3 sequence: CASSQASVRGVPPLHF. The CDR3 DNA sequence: TGTGCCAGCAGCCAGGCTTCGGTTAGGGGGGTTCCACCCCTCCACTTT.

The V gene is TRBV5-1, the J gene TRBJ2-5; 11 positions match TRBD2. Germline loops: CDR1 SGHRS, CDR2 YFSETQ. The ends lost 3 bases at V and 5 bases at J; junction bases unmatched: 6. The CDR3 consists of 15 residues. This chain's CDR3 is CASSSLAGGAETQYF. The DNA of the CDR3 is TGCGCCAGCAGCTCTTTAGCGGGAGGGGCGGAGACCCAGTACTTC.

The J gene is TRBJ2-1, the V gene TRBV7-9; 14 nucleotides match TRBD2. The V segment lost 2 bases and the J segment 4 bases; nucleotides outside the gene matches: 4. Germline CDR1 reads SEHNR; CDR2 reads FQNEAQ (reference sequence). There are 17 residues in the CDR3. The chain's CDR3 is CASSLRLAGGIYNEQFF. CDR3 nucleotides: TGTGCCAGCAGCTTAAGACTAGCGGGAGGGATTTACAATGAGCAGTTCTTC.

The rearrangement links TRBV7-2 to TRBJ1-2; D is perhaps TRBD1 (5 bases). Germline CDR1 SGHTA, CDR2 FQGNSA. V was cut by 2 bases and J by 4 bases, with 8 bases left in between. There are 13 residues in the CDR3. CDR3 in DNA: TGTGCCAGCAGCTTAAAGGGGTCCTATGGCTACACCTTC. Protein: CASSLKGSYGYTF.

The V gene is TRBV6-5, the J gene TRBJ2-2; D unresolved. This CDR3 comprises 15 residues. CDR1 is MNHEY, CDR2 SVGAGI, per germline. Trimming shortened V by 6 bases and J by 1 base, and 12 bases separated the two germline ends. The CDR3 reads CASSRWTENTGELFF. The CDR3 DNA follows: TGTGCCAGCAGCCGATGGACGGAGAACACCGGGGAGCTGTTTTTT.

On this clone itself: Germline and junction disagree at one end, which may indicate a read error. The V gene is TRBV7-3, the J gene TRBJ2-5, with TRBD2 matching 10 bases. Germline V gene data show CDR1 as SGHTA and CDR2 as FQGTGA. The CDR3 is made up of 14 amino acids. The CDR3 loop reads CASSLLAGRETLYF. The CDR3 DNA follows: TGTGCCAGCAGCCTACTAGCGGGGAGGGAGACCCTGTACTTC.